The 5 T cell receptor beta chains in this list originate from one sample, sequenced in a study of T cells in Graves' hyperthyroidism and ophthalmopathy (dated by TCRdb to the late 2010s). Library generation was performed with multiplex PCR. Instrument on record: Illumina HiSeq 2000. The TCR beta CDR3 regions were amplified from RNA transcripts. For the first round of RT-PCR on the TCR CDR3, the HTBI primer set was used together with the Qiagen OneStep RT-PCR kit. TCRdb handled the public reads itself, with Q25 trimming in fastp and clone calling in MiXCR, and kept productive beta chains. Rows matching on CDR3 protein sequence are summarized as one entry with the most common DNA and genes. This sample holds about 540,000 distinct CDR3 sequences; 46% were observed only once. The ten most abundant clones make up around 7.7% of the sample. Sequencing was done on a sample of peripheral blood or thyroid tissue (not recorded which). The origin of the receptors is a woman younger than 35 with Graves' hyperthyroidism.

The CDR3 loop reads CAIPQGGNTEAFF. The CDR3, as DNA: TGTGCTATTCCACAGGGGGGGAACACTGAAGCTTTCTTT. The chain has TRBV10-3 and TRBJ1-1; 8 bases match TRBD1. Germline V gene data show CDR1 as ENHRY and CDR2 as SYGVKD. CDR3 length: 13 residues.

This rearrangement joins TRBV20-1 to TRBJ2-1; 8 positions match TRBD2. The CDR3 contains 12 residues. Germline V gene lookup returns CDR1 DFQATT and CDR2 SNEGSKA (reference sequence). CDR3 DNA: TGCACCGCGGGGGGAGGGCCCAGGGAGCAGTTCTTC. Protein product: CTAGGGPREQFF.

This clonotype was seen many times. V and J are TRBV4-2 and TRBJ1-3; D gene ambiguous. V dropped 5 bases and J dropped 0 bases, with 8 bases sitting between them. Germline assignment: CDR1 LGHNA and CDR2 YNFKEQ. The CDR3 consists of 14 residues. Written as DNA, the CDR3 is TGTGCCAGCAGCGCCCCCGACTCTGGAAACACCATATATTTT. This gives the protein CASSAPDSGNTIYF.

In this sample, this clonotype turned up a few times. Its ends do not fully match the called genes, so a read error is possible. The chain carries TRBV10-3 and TRBJ2-3; 8 bases line up with TRBD2. The CDR3 sequence is 18 residues long. Germline CDR1 ENHRY, CDR2 SYGVKD. The CDR3 region has the DNA TGTGCCACCAGTGGTCGTCTCGGGACTAGATTCGGGACTGATACGCAGTATTTT. Its translation is CATSGRLGTRFGTDTQYF.

Remarks on this clonotype: At one boundary the junction diverges from the germline segment, which might be a read error. This chain joins TRBV5-5 and TRBJ1-2, with TRBD1 identical over 8 bases. The germline V gene encodes CDR1 SGHKS and CDR2 YYEKEE (reference sequence). The CDR3 consists of 15 residues. The CDR3 sequence: CASSEETGVPYGHTF. CDR3 sequence (DNA): TGTGCCAGCAGCGAAGAGACAGGGGTTCCCTATGGCCACACCTTC.